This T cell receptor (beta chain) was captured in a study of regulatory T cells in long-lasting Graves disease. Building of the TCR beta libraries involved iRepertoire HTBI primers and Arm-PCR of CDR3 regions. TCRdb processed the multiplex PCR reads anew with MiXCR; each CDR3 protein has one entry. The data contain approximately 440,000 distinct CDR3 sequences, about 20% of them singletons. This clonotype has at least ten counts. Described time point: persistent/refractory GD, antithyroid drugs over 5 years with positive TRAb. The TCR library was made from RNA extracted from PBMCs. V was trimmed by 6 bases and J by 6 bases, leaving 26 bases between them. The CDR3 is made up of 18 amino acids.

This chain connects TRBV12-3 or TRBV12-4 to TRBJ2-2; a possible D gene is TRBD2 (5 bases). The input for sequencing was peripheral blood mononuclear cells (PBMCs), taken when the disease was refractory, from a patient treated with antithyroid drugs. The sequence was obtained from a female donor with Graves disease. Written as DNA, the CDR3 is TGTGCCAGCAGCACCCTAGGCGGGTTAGGAAATGGTCCCGGGGAGCTGTTTTTT. It translates to CASSTLGGLGNGPGELFF.